Shown below are 24 T cell receptor beta chains from a single sample sequenced in a study of blood T cell repertoires in COVID-19. TCRdb's copy holds only in-frame clones and misses some; the assay was immunoSEQ multiplex PCR. Of 250,000 to 300,000 clones listed, around 89% were seen once; the top ten hold 6.3%. Material for sequencing was peripheral blood. The receptor set was obtained from a woman between 45 and 65 years old with COVID-19, enrolled during active disease.

The genes are TRBV29-1 and TRBJ2-5; TRBD2 might be the D (6 bases). CDR1 is SQVTM, CDR2 ANQGSEA, per germline. V was pared by 4 bases and J by 2 bases, with 8 bases between. The CDR3 runs 12 residues. CDR3 sequence (DNA): TGCAGCGTTGCCGGAGGGCAAGAGACCCAGTACTTC. Residues: CSVAGGQETQYF. Combining the CDR3 with reference TRBV29-1 and TRBJ2-5 gives the whole variable domain SAVISQKPSRDICQRGTSLTIQCQVDSQVTMMFWYRQQPGQSLTLIATANQGSEATYESGFVIDKFPISRPNLTFSTLTVSNMSPEDSSIYLCSVAGGQETQYFGPGTRLLVL.

This clone appeared a single time. The chain combines TRBV30 with TRBJ1-2; the match to TRBD1 covers 8 bases. The germline gives CDR1 GTSNPN, CDR2 SVGIG (reference sequence). The CDR3 is 13 residues long. V lost 0 bases to trimming and J lost 7 bases; unmatched junction nucleotides: 4. The CDR3 region is CAWSVSGGGGYTF. The CDR3 DNA follows: TGTGCCTGGAGTGTATCAGGGGGCGGTGGCTACACCTTC.

The chain combines TRBV19 with TRBJ1-4; 7 nucleotides align to TRBD1. Germline CDR1 is LNHDA and CDR2 is SQIVND (reference sequence). CDR3 length equals 15 residues. V lost 2 bases to trimming and J lost 6 bases; unmatched junction nucleotides: 6. The CDR3 DNA reads TGTGCCAGTAGTATAAGAGGGACAGCGGATGAAAAACTGTTTTTT. It codes for CASSIRGTADEKLFF.

A single count supports this clone. The chain uses TRBV7-9 and TRBJ2-5, with TRBD1 as a possible D gene (5 bases). CDR1 and CDR2 (germline): SEHNR, FQNEAQ (reference sequence). V lost 2 bases and J 2 bases, leaving 9 bases between the germline ends. The CDR3 length is 14 residues. The CDR3, as DNA: TGTGCCAGCAGCTTATTCCAGGGACAAGAGACCCAGTACTTC. This encodes CASSLFQGQETQYF.

This clone was seen just once. J is TRBJ2-2 and V is TRBV4-3, with 13 positions matching TRBD2. J gave up 0 bases and V 6 bases, and 1 base lay outside the gene matches. Per the germline V gene, CDR1 is LGHNA and CDR2 is YSLEER. The CDR3 totals 16 residues. CDR3 region: CASRGLAGSNTGELFF. The CDR3 bases are TGCGCCAGCAGGGGACTAGCGGGATCGAACACCGGGGAGCTGTTTTTT.

This clone showed up just once. The chain is built from TRBV18 and TRBJ1-3; D possibly corresponds to TRBD1 (5 bases). CDR3 length equals 17 residues. Germline loops: CDR1 KGHSH, CDR2 LQKENI. Trimming removed 0 bases from V and 0 bases from J, with 12 bases in between. The CDR3 sequence is CASSPPSRTNSGNTIYF. CDR3 bases: TGTGCCAGCTCACCACCGTCGCGGACAAACTCTGGAAACACCATATATTTT.

The J gene is TRBJ1-1, the V gene TRBV3-1 (or the pseudogene TRBV3-2); 7 bases agree with TRBD1. CDR1 and CDR2 from the germline V gene are LGHDT and YNNKEL (reference sequence). J lost 4 bases, V lost 3 bases, and 8 bases had no gene match. This CDR3 spans 15 amino acids. The CDR3 reads CASSHFGQVATEAFF. In nucleotides, the CDR3 is TGTGCCAGCAGCCATTTCGGACAGGTCGCCACTGAAGCTTTCTTT.

The rearrangement joins TRBV3-1 (or the pseudogene TRBV3-2) to TRBJ1-1; D might be TRBD1 (6 bases). This CDR3 comprises 14 residues. Deletions cut 2 bases from V and 4 bases from J, with 11 bases between. In germline, CDR1 is LGHDT, CDR2 YNNKEL (reference sequence). CDR3 sequence reads: CASSQLQGTTEAFF. The CDR3, as DNA: TGTGCCAGCAGCCAACTACAGGGTACCACTGAAGCTTTCTTT.

CDR3 sequence (DNA): TGTGCCAGTAGTCGAACAGGGTGGGACCTCACTAATGAAAAACTGTTTTTT. It translates to CASSRTGWDLTNEKLFF. The chain is built from TRBV19 and TRBJ1-4; D is perhaps TRBD1 (6 bases). The CDR3 spans 17 residues. Germline V CDR1 and CDR2: LNHDA, SQIVND (reference sequence). V lost 5 bases and J 2 bases, leaving 18 bases between the germline ends. The full variable domain, its missing parts supplied by reference TRBV19 and TRBJ1-4, is DGGITQSPKYLFRKEGQNVTLSCEQNLNHDAMYWYRQDPGQGLRLIYYSQIVNDFQKGDIAEGYSVSREKKESFPLTVTSAQKNPTAFYLCASSRTGWDLTNEKLFFGSGTQLSVL.

The J gene is TRBJ2-3, the V gene TRBV29-1; 7 positions match TRBD1. After removal of 7 bases from V and 2 bases from J, the junction contained 9 bases not matched to a gene. CDR3 length: 14 residues. Germline V CDR1 and CDR2: SQVTM, ANQGSEA. CDR3 residues: CSAADRVATDTQYF. Here the CDR3 DNA reads TGCAGCGCTGCAGACAGGGTGGCCACAGATACGCAGTATTTT.

The sample holds many counts of this clone. This rearrangement joins TRBV11-2 to TRBJ2-2; possibly TRBD1 for D (5 bases). The ends were cut back, 3 bases at V and 3 bases at J, with 11 bases in the middle. The length of the CDR3 is 15 residues. In germline, CDR1 is SGHAT, CDR2 FQNNGV. CDR3 residues: CASSLGLVDTGELFF. In DNA, the CDR3 is TGTGCCAGCAGCTTGGGGCTAGTCGACACCGGGGAGCTGTTTTTT.

In its sample, this clone was seen once. The chain carries TRBV5-5 and TRBJ1-4; the D gene is possibly TRBD1 (5 bases). CDR1 and CDR2 from the germline V gene are SGHKS and YYEKEE (reference sequence). The CDR3 is made up of 15 amino acids. With 4 bases removed from V and 2 bases from J, the gap between germline ends came to 12 bases. The CDR3 DNA sequence: TGTGCCAGCAGCCTTCAGGGCCCCACTAATGAAAAACTGTTTTTT. This gives the protein CASSLQGPTNEKLFF.

This sequence joins TRBV11-3 and TRBJ1-2, with a possible D match to TRBD1 (6 bases). The germline gives CDR1 SGHNT, CDR2 YENEEA. CDR3 length: 15 amino acids. The germline V and J ends were trimmed by 5 bases and 4 bases, with 17 bases remaining between them. The CDR3 loop reads CASSARGQSVYGYTF. The CDR3 DNA is TGTGCCAGCAGCGCCAGAGGACAGTCCGTCTATGGCTACACCTTC.

The J gene is TRBJ1-5, the V gene TRBV20-1; D gene uncertain. Germline CDR1 is DFQATT and CDR2 is SNEGSKA (reference sequence). The CDR3 has 11 residues. V was pared by 8 bases and J by 6 bases, with 11 bases between. The CDR3 DNA sequence: TGCAGTCCAGCGGGCGGTCAGCCCCAGCATTTT. Its protein is CSPAGGQPQHF.

The chain joins TRBV21-1 to TRBJ2-3; the table's D call of TRBD2 was not tested on the DNA. TRBV21-1 is deemed a pseudogene. This CDR3 has 21 amino acids. The CDR3 bases are TGTGCCAGCAGCAACCCTGAAGAGGGGACTAGCGGGAGGGGGGGTGTCGGTACGCAGTATTTT. Residues: CASSNPEEGTSGRGGVGTQYF.

The chain carries TRBV5-4 and TRBJ2-1; TRBD1 aligns across 7 bases. This CDR3 spans 16 amino acids. CDR1 SGHNT and CDR2 YYREEE come from the germline V gene (reference sequence). The ends lost 6 bases at V and 4 bases at J; junction bases unmatched: 13. The CDR3 DNA reads as TGTGCCAGCAACCTGGTGACCGGGACAGAATACAATGAGCAGTTCTTC. It specifies CASNLVTGTEYNEQFF.

The chain combines TRBV3-1 (or the pseudogene TRBV3-2) with TRBJ2-7; weak D call: TRBD2 (5 bases). V lost 0 bases, J lost 0 bases, and 12 bases lay in between. Germline V gene sequence: CDR1 LGHDT, CDR2 YNNKEL (reference sequence). The CDR3 runs to 16 residues. The CDR3 reads CASSQDNRDPSYEQYF. CDR3 DNA: TGTGCCAGCAGCCAAGATAACCGGGATCCCTCCTACGAGCAGTACTTC.

The chain has TRBV2 and TRBJ2-1, with 8 bases lining up with TRBD2. This CDR3 comprises 16 residues. V shed 6 bases, J shed 3 bases, and the junction held 10 bases outside the gene matches. Looked up from germline, CDR1 is SNHLY and CDR2 is FYNNEI. The CDR3 here is CASRAGTRILYNEQFF. DNA of the CDR3: TGTGCCAGCAGGGCCGGGACTAGGATCCTCTACAATGAGCAGTTCTTC.

The chain uses TRBV5-1 and TRBJ1-6, with TRBD1 identical over 7 bases. The CDR3 spans 17 residues. Germline values: CDR1 SGHRS, CDR2 YFSETQ. Germline trimming cut 5 bases from V and 4 bases from J; bases unmatched to any gene: 12. CDR3: CASRRTGAVEYNSPLHF. For the CDR3, the DNA is TGCGCCAGCAGGAGAACAGGGGCCGTGGAGTATAATTCACCCCTCCACTTT.

The gene calls are TRBV7-6 and TRBJ2-2; TRBD1 matches at 12 bases. V lost 2 bases to trimming and J lost 4 bases; unmatched junction nucleotides: 5. The CDR3 totals 17 residues. The germline V gene has CDR1 SGHVS and CDR2 FNYEAQ. In DNA form, the CDR3 reads TGTGCCAGCAGCTTAAGGGACAGGGGGCGCGGCACCGGGGAGCTGTTTTTT. Its translation: CASSLRDRGRGTGELFF.

CDR3 bases: TGTGCCAGCAGCTTTGACGGGAGATCCTACAATGAGCAGTTCTTC. As protein: CASSFDGRSYNEQFF. J is TRBJ2-1 and V is TRBV7-2; tentative D call: TRBD2 (6 bases). The CDR3 extends over 15 amino acids. CDR1 and CDR2 (germline): SGHTA, FQGNSA. V lost 3 bases and J 1 base, leaving 10 bases between the germline ends.

With respect to this clone: Germline and junction disagree at one end, which may indicate a read error. The J gene is TRBJ2-5, the V gene TRBV7-7; 8 positions match TRBD2. The length of the CDR3 is 14 residues. CDR1 is SSHAT and CDR2 is FNYEAQ in the germline V gene (reference sequence). Written as DNA, the CDR3 is TGTGCTAGCAGCCGGGGGGGCATACAAGAGACCCAGTACTTC. Its translation: CASSRGGIQETQYF.

The CDR3 DNA reads TGTGCCAGCAGCCACCGAGGGAAGCCCCAGCATTTT. The encoded protein is CASSHRGKPQHF. V and J are TRBV3-1 (or the pseudogene TRBV3-2) and TRBJ1-5, with unresolved D. CDR3 size: 12 residues. Trimming removed 3 bases from V and 8 bases from J, with 8 bases in between. Germline loops: CDR1 LGHDT, CDR2 YNNKEL (reference sequence).

This clone was observed a few times. Other DNA variants within this sample encode the same CDR3. The rearrangement links TRBV7-2 to TRBJ1-1; possible D gene TRBD1, 6 bases. CDR1 is SGHTA and CDR2 is FQGNSA in the germline V gene. The CDR3 totals 14 residues. V was shortened by 1 base and J by 1 base, with 7 bases between the two germline ends. CDR3 sequence: CASSLVQGNTEAFF. As DNA, the CDR3 is TGTGCCAGCAGCTTAGTACAGGGGAACACTGAAGCTTTCTTT. The full variable domain, with the rest looked up from reference TRBV7-2 and TRBJ1-1, is GAGVSQSPSNKVTEKGKDVELRCDPISGHTALYWYRQSLGQGLEFLIYFQGNSAPDKSGLPSDRFSAERTGGSVSTLTIQRTQQEDSAVYLCASSLVQGNTEAFFGQGTRLTVV.